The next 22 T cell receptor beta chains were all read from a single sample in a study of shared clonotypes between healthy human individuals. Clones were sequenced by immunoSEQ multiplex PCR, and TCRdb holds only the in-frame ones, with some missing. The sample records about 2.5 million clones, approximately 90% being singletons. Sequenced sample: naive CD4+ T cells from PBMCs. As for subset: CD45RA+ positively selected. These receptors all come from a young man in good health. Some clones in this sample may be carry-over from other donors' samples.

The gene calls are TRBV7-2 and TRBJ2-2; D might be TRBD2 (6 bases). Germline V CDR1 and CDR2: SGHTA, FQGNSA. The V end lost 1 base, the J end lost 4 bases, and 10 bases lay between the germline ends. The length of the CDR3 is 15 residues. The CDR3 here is CASSLESGGTGELFF. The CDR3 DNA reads TGTGCCAGCAGCTTAGAATCCGGGGGCACCGGGGAGCTGTTTTTT.

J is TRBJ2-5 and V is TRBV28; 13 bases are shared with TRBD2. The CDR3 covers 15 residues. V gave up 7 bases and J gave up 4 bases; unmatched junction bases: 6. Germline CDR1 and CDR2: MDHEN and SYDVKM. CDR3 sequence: CASNRLAGGRETQYF. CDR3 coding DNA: TGTGCCAGCAATCGACTAGCGGGAGGCCGAGAGACCCAGTACTTC.

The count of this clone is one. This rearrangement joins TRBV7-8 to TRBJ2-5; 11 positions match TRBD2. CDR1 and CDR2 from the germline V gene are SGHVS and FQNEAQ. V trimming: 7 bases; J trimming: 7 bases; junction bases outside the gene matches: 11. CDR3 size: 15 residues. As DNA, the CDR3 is TGTGCCAGCACCCGACTAGCGGGGAATCAGAGGACCCAGTACTTC. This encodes CASTRLAGNQRTQYF.

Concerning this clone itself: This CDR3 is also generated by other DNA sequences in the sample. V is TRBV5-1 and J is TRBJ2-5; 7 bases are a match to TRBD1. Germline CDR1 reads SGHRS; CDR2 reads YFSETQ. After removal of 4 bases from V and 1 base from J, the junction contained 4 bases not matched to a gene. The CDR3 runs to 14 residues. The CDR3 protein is CASSGGTAQETQYF. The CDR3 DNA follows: TGCGCCAGCAGCGGTGGGACAGCCCAAGAGACCCAGTACTTC.

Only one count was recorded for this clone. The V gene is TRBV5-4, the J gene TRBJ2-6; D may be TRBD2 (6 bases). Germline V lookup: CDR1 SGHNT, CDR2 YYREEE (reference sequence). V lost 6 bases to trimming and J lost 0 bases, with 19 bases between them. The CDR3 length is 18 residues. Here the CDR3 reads CASNPGGTGTSGANVLTF. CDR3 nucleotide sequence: TGTGCCAGCAACCCTGGCGGGACCGGGACCTCTGGGGCCAACGTCCTGACTTTC.

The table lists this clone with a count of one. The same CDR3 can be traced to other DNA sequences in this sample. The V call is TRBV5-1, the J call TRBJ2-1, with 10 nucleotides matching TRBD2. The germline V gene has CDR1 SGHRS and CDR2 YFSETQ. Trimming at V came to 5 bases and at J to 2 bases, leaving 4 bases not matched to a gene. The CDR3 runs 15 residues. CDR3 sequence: CASSRTSGTYNEQFF. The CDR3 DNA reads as TGCGCCAGCAGTCGGACTAGCGGTACCTACAATGAGCAGTTCTTC.

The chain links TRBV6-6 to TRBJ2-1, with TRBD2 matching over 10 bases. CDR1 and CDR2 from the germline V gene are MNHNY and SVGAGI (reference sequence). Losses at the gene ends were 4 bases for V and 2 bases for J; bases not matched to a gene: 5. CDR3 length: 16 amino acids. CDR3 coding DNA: TGTGCCAGCAGTTCCGCCGGGACTAGCGCCTACAATGAGCAGTTCTTC. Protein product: CASSSAGTSAYNEQFF.

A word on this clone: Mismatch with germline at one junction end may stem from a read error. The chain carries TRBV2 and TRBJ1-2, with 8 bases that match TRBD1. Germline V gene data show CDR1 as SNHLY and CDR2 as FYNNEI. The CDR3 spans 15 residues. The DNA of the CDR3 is TGTGCCAGCAGACAAACCCCGGGACAGGATACCCGCGGTCGTTTC. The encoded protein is CASRQTPGQDTRGRF.

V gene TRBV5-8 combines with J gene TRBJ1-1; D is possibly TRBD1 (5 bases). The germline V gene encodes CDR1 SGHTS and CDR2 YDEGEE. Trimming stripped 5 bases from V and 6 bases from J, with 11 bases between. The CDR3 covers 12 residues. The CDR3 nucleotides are TGTGCCAGCAGGGGGCGGGTCTCTGAAGCTTTCTTT. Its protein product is CASRGRVSEAFF.

The DNA of the CDR3 is TGTGCCAGCAGCTTGGCGGGGGCGAGGGCCCAAGAGACCCAGTACTTC. This translates into CASSLAGARAQETQYF. V is TRBV5-4 and J is TRBJ2-5; D could derive from TRBD1 or TRBD2 (6 bases each). The germline V gene has CDR1 SGHNT and CDR2 YYREEE (reference sequence). This CDR3 has 16 residues. Trimming took off 0 bases at V and 1 base at J, with 13 bases between the two ends.

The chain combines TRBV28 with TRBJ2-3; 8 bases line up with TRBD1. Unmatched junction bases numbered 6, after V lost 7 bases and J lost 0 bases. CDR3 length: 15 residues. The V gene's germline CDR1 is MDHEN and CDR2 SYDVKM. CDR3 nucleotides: TGTGCCAGCACTCCAGGGGGCGCTAGCACAGATACGCAGTATTTT. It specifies CASTPGGASTDTQYF.

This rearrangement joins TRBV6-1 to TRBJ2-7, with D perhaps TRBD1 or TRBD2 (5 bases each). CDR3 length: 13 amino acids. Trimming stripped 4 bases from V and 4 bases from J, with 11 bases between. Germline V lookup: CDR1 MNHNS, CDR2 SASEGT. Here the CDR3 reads CASSVGTVYEQYF. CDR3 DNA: TGTGCCAGCAGTGTGGGGACGGTTTACGAGCAGTACTTC.

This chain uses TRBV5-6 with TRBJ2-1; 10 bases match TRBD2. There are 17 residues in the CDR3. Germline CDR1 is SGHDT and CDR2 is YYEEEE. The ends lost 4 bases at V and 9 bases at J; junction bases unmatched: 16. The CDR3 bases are TGTGCCAGCAGCCTCTCTTTCGGGCTAGCGGGAGAAGGTGAGCAGTTCTTC. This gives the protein CASSLSFGLAGEGEQFF.

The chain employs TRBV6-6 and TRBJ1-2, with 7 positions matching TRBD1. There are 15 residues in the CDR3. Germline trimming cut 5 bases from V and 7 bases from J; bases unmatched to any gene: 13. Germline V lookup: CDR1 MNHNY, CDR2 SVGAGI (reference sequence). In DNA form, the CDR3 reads TGTGCCAGCAGTACGGGTTACCGGGACAGCGGTGGCTACACCTTC. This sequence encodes CASSTGYRDSGGYTF.

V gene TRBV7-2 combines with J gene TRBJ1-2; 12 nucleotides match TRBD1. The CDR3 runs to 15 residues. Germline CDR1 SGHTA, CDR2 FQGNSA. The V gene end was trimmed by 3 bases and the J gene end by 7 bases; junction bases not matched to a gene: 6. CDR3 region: CASSLQGTGGGGYTF. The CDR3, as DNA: TGTGCCAGCAGCTTGCAAGGGACAGGGGGCGGTGGCTACACCTTC.

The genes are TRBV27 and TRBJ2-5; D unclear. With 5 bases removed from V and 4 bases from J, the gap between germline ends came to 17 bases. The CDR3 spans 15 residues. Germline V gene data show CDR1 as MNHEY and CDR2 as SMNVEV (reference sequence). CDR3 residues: CASSPARVVGETQYF. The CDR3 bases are TGTGCCAGCAGTCCCGCGAGAGTAGTTGGAGAGACCCAGTACTTC.

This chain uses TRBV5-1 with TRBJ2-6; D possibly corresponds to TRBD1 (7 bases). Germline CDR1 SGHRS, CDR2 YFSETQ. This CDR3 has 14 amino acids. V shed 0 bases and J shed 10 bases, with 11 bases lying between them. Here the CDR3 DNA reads TGCGCCAGCAGCTTGGCCGCAGGGGGGAACGTCCTGACTTTC. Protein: CASSLAAGGNVLTF.

The CDR3 region has the DNA TGTGCCAGCGGCTCTACCGGGACAGGGAGGCCCGAAGCTTTCTTT. Amino acid sequence: CASGSTGTGRPEAFF. The chain has TRBV28 and TRBJ1-1, with 9 bases fitting TRBD1. The CDR3 loop spans 15 amino acids. V lost 8 bases to trimming and J lost 8 bases; unmatched junction nucleotides: 15. In germline, CDR1 is MDHEN, CDR2 SYDVKM.

The CDR3 loop is CASSVRQGEETQYF. CDR3 nucleotides: TGTGCCAGCAGCGTCCGACAGGGTGAGGAGACCCAGTACTTC. This chain connects TRBV7-2 to TRBJ2-5, with 7 bases lining up with TRBD1. From germline, CDR1 is SGHTA and CDR2 FQGNSA. The J segment lost 5 bases and the V segment lost 5 bases, leaving 8 bases of the junction unmatched. CDR3 length: 14 residues. Complete variable domain (other parts from reference TRBV7-2 and TRBJ2-5): GAGVSQSPSNKVTEKGKDVELRCDPISGHTALYWYRQSLGQGLEFLIYFQGNSAPDKSGLPSDRFSAERTGGSVSTLTIQRTQQEDSAVYLCASSVRQGEETQYFGPGTRLLVL.

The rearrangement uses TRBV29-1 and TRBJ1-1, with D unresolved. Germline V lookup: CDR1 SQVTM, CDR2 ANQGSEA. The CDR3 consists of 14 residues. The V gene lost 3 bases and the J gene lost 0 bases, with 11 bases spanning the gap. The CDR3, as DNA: TGCAGCGTTGATCTCCTCGCTATGAACACTGAAGCTTTCTTT. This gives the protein CSVDLLAMNTEAFF. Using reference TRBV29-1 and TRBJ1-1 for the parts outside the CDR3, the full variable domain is SAVISQKPSRDICQRGTSLTIQCQVDSQVTMMFWYRQQPGQSLTLIATANQGSEATYESGFVIDKFPISRPNLTFSTLTVSNMSPEDSSIYLCSVDLLAMNTEAFFGQGTRLTVV.

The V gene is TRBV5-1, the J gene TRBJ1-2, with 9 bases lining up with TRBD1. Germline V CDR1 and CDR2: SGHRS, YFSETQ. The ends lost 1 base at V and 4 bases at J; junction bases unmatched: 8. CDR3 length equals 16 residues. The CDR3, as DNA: TGCGCCAGCAGCTTGAGTTACAGGGGGCAGGGCTATGGCTACACCTTC. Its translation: CASSLSYRGQGYGYTF.

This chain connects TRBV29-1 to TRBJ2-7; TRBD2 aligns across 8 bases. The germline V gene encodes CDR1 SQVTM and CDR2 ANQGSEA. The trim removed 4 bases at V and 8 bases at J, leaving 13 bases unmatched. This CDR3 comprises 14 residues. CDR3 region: CSVGVTSGSSKQYF. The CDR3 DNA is TGCAGCGTTGGTGTTACTAGCGGCAGTAGCAAGCAGTACTTC.